A single count supports the clone carrying this T cell receptor (beta chain). The sample is drawn from a study of Ad26.COV2.S vaccination and SARS-CoV-2 variants. Across the study: Participant was drawn from the COV1001 Ad26.COV2.S trial arm.

This CDR3 spans 13 amino acids. J lost 4 bases, V lost 4 bases, and 2 bases had no gene match. From germline, CDR1 is SGHNT and CDR2 YYREEE (reference sequence). Regarding treatment: roughly 20 received Ad26.COV2.S at low or high dose, single or two shots; 5 received placebo; per-sample allocation not given. Day 63 following the first vaccine or placebo injection was when the samples were taken. Profiled with immunoSEQ multiplex PCR; TCRdb holds only in-frame clones, not every one. This table holds 440,000 or so clones, 80% to 90% found once. The TCR sequence derives from a person aged 18 to 59 who received the Ad26.COV2.S COVID-19 vaccine or a placebo. The chain couples TRBV5-4 to TRBJ2-7; 10 bases align to TRBD2. Material: peripheral blood, obtained in a trial of Ad26.COV2.S vaccine versus placebo. CDR3 DNA: TGTGCCAGCAGCCAGACTAGCGGGTACGAGCAGTACTTC. Its translation is CASSQTSGYEQYF.